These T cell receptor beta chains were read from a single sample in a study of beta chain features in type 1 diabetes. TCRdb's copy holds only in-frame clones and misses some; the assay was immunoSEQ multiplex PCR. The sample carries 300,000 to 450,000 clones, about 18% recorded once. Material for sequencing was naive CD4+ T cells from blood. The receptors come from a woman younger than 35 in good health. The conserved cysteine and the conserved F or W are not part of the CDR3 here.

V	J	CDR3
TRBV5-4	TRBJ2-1	ASSLTGGPYTYNEQF
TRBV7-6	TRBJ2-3	ASSLGARDTQY
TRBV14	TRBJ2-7	ASSRSTGDYEQY
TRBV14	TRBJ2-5	ASSHGRLAGGLRETQY
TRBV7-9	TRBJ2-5	ASSLEGLAGETQY
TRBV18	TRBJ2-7	ASSPLERLSGEQY
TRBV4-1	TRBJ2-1	ASSQGLAGVTRNNEQF
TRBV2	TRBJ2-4	ASRAGFLKNIQY
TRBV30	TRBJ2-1	ARIISQISYNEQF
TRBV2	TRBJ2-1	ASSDRGPSSSYNEQF
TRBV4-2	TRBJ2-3	ASSQPSSGGGSTDTQY
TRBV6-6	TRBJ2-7	ASSTTGGEQY
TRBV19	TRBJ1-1	ASSTRGNEAF
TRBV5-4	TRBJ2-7	ASSYRGLAGYYEQY
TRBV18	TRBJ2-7	ASSPMTTFYEQY
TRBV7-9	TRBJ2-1	ASSSTGSSYNEQF
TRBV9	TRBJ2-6	ASTGGGANVLT
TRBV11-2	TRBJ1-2	ASSLARQGQGKGYT
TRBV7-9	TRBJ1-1	ASSLQGAGTEAF
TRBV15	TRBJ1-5	ATSSRDGVGPQH
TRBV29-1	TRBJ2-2	SVQRDTSNTGELF